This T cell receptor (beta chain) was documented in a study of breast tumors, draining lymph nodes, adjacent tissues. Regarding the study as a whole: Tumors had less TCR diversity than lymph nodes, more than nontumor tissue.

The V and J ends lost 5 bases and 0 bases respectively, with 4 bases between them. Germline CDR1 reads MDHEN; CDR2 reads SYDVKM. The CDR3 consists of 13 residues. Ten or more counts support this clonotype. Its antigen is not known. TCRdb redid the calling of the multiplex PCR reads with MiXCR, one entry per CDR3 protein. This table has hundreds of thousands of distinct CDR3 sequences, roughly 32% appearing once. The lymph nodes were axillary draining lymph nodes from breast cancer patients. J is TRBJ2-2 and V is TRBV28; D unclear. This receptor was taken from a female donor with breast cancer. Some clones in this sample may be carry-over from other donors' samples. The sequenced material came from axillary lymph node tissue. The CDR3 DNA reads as TGTGCCAGCAGTGACACGAACACCGGGGAGCTGTTTTTT. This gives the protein CASSDTNTGELFF.